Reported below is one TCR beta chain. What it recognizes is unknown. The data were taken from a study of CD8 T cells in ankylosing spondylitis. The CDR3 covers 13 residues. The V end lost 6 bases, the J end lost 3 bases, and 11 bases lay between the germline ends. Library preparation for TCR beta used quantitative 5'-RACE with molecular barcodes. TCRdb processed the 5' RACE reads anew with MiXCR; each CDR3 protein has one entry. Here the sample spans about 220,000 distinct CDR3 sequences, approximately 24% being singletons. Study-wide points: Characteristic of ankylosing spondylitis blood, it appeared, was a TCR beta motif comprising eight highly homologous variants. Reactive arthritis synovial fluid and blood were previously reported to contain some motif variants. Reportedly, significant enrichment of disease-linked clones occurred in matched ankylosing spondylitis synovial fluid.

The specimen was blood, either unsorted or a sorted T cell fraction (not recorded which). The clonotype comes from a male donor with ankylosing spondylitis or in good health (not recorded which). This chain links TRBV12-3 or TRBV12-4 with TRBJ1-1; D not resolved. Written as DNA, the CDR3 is TGTGCCAGCAGCACCCGGGGAGACACTGAAGCTTTCTTT. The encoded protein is CASSTRGDTEAFF.